The TCR beta chain described here comes from a study of control samples from healthy donors and cancer patients. The data were produced by immunoSEQ multiplex PCR, yet TCRdb's version contains in-frame clones alone and is incomplete. Of 160,000 or so clones in the sample, approximately 94% were seen once. The sample consisted of PBMCs. This sequence originates from a man in his fifties or sixties with colorectal cancer.

The CDR3 loop is CPGSALEGRRLYEQYF. CDR3 nucleotides: TGTCCTGGGAGCGCACTTGAGGGGAGACGGCTCTACGAGCAGTACTTC. V gene TRBV22-1 combines with J gene TRBJ2-7. TRBV22-1 is a pseudogene. The CDR3 totals 16 residues.